Listed below are T cell receptor beta chains from one sample, sequenced in a study of identical twins. TCRdb reprocessed the 5' RACE reads via MiXCR and lists one record per CDR3 protein. The sample contains about 430,000 distinct CDR3 sequences, around 20% of which appear only once. Source material: naive T cells sorted from blood. These receptors were obtained from a middle-aged man in good health. Both conserved end residues are part of each CDR3. The order of the fields is CDR3 length, V gene, D gene, J gene, clone size, CDR3 DNA, CDR3 protein. D genes are given only for firm matches. Clone sizes are given selectively: once, few, many, or a class where the clone is expanded.

length: 18
V: TRBV10-2
D: .
J: TRBJ2-6
size: few
DNA: TGCGCCAGTAGAGACAGGAAGACCTCCGCCCCTGGGGCCAACGTCCTGACTTTC
CDR3: CASRDRKTSAPGANVLTF

length: 13
V: TRBV5-6
D: .
J: TRBJ1-1
size: many
DNA: TGTGCCAGCCGGCGGGGGTCGGGAACTGAAGCTTTCTTT
CDR3: CASRRGSGTEAFF

length: 15
V: TRBV4-2
D: .
J: TRBJ2-5
size: many
DNA: TGTGCCAGCAGCCAAGTCACACGGGAACAAGAGACCCAGTACTTC
CDR3: CASSQVTREQETQYF

length: 15
V: TRBV20-1
D: TRBD2
J: TRBJ2-5
size: .
DNA: TGCAGTGCTAGAAGCGGGCGGGGGGCCCCAGAGACCCAGTACTTC
CDR3: CSARSGRGAPETQYF

length: 13
V: TRBV7-9
D: .
J: TRBJ2-7
size: few
DNA: TGTGCCAGCAGCTTATTCACCGCCACCGAGCAGTACTTC
CDR3: CASSLFTATEQYF

length: 14
V: TRBV20-1
D: .
J: TRBJ2-2
size: many
DNA: TGCAGTGCTAGGCAGGTTAGAAACACCGGGGAGCTGTTTTTT
CDR3: CSARQVRNTGELFF

length: 10
V: TRBV29-1
D: .
J: TRBJ1-1
size: .
DNA: TGCAGCGTTGGTTACACTGAAGCTTTCTTT
CDR3: CSVGYTEAFF

length: 17
V: TRBV7-9
D: .
J: TRBJ2-1
size: many
DNA: TGTGCCAGCAGCTCCTACCCTAGCAGCAGCTCCTACAATGAGCAGTTCTTC
CDR3: CASSSYPSSSSYNEQFF

length: 15
V: TRBV28
D: TRBD1
J: TRBJ1-2
size: few
DNA: TGTGCCAGCAGTACTGGACAGGGCTATGTGGGTGGCTACACCTTC
CDR3: CASSTGQGYVGGYTF

length: 15
V: TRBV7-2
D: .
J: TRBJ2-1
size: few
DNA: TGTGCCAGCAGCCCGTGGCGGACAGCGAGTAATGAGCAGTTCTTC
CDR3: CASSPWRTASNEQFF

length: 18
V: TRBV6-1
D: .
J: TRBJ1-3
size: few
DNA: TGTGCCAGCAGAACCTCATTCGGCAAGCAAGACTCTGGAAACACCATATATTTT
CDR3: CASRTSFGKQDSGNTIYF

length: 15
V: TRBV12-3/TRBV12-4
D: TRBD1
J: TRBJ2-7
size: .
DNA: TGTGCCAGCAGTTCCAGGACAGGAGTTAACTACGAGCAGTACTTC
CDR3: CASSSRTGVNYEQYF

length: 17
V: TRBV28
D: .
J: TRBJ2-3
size: many
DNA: TGTGCCAGCAGTATCGGACCAGGGGAAGGGATTCCAGATACGCAGTATTTT
CDR3: CASSIGPGEGIPDTQYF

length: 13
V: TRBV3-1
D: .
J: TRBJ2-1
size: .
DNA: TGTGCCAGCAGCCAGAAACTAGATAATGAGCAGTTCTTC
CDR3: CASSQKLDNEQFF

length: 14
V: TRBV5-1
D: .
J: TRBJ1-6
size: many
DNA: TGCGCCAGCAGCTCAAGAACAGAAAATTCACCCCTCCACTTT
CDR3: CASSSRTENSPLHF

length: 16
V: TRBV2
D: TRBD2
J: TRBJ2-1
size: many
DNA: TGTGCCAGCCCAAACGGGGCTAGCGGAAATTACAATGAGCAGTTCTTC
CDR3: CASPNGASGNYNEQFF

length: 16
V: TRBV6-5
D: TRBD1
J: TRBJ2-7
size: .
DNA: TGTGCCAGCAGTTACTCTAAGGGACAGACGACCTACGAGCAGTACTTC
CDR3: CASSYSKGQTTYEQYF

length: 14
V: TRBV19
D: .
J: TRBJ1-1
size: .
DNA: TGTGCCAGTAGTATATTTGCCCGGACAGCTGCAGCTTTCTTT
CDR3: CASSIFARTAAAFF

length: 13
V: TRBV28
D: .
J: TRBJ2-7
size: few
DNA: TGTGCCAGCAGGGGCAGGGGTAACTACGAGCAGTACTTC
CDR3: CASRGRGNYEQYF

length: 15
V: TRBV6-5
D: .
J: TRBJ1-2
size: few
DNA: TGTGCCAGCAGTTACTCGGTTAGGGCTCTTGGAGGCTACACCTTC
CDR3: CASSYSVRALGGYTF

length: 12
V: TRBV20-1
D: .
J: TRBJ1-4
size: .
DNA: TGCAGTGCTAGTGCGGAGAATGAAAAACTGTTTTTT
CDR3: CSASAENEKLFF

length: 15
V: TRBV4-2
D: TRBD2
J: TRBJ2-3
size: many
DNA: TGTGCCAGCAGCCAAGTAGCGGGAGTAAGAGATACGCAGTATTTT
CDR3: CASSQVAGVRDTQYF

length: 16
V: TRBV20-1
D: .
J: TRBJ2-1
size: few
DNA: TGCAGTGCTAGCTCCCGGGCGGGACCCTCCTACAATGAGCAGTTCTTC
CDR3: CSASSRAGPSYNEQFF

length: 14
V: TRBV7-2
D: TRBD2
J: TRBJ2-7
size: .
DNA: TGTGCCAGCAGAGCGGGGAGGTTCTCCTACGAGCAGTACTTC
CDR3: CASRAGRFSYEQYF

length: 15
V: TRBV27
D: .
J: TRBJ2-7
size: .
DNA: TGTGCCAGCAGTTTAAAGGGTTGGGCCTCCTACGAGCAGTACTTC
CDR3: CASSLKGWASYEQYF

length: 13
V: TRBV27
D: .
J: TRBJ1-4
size: .
DNA: TGTGCCAGCAAAAGCTCAACTAATGAAAAACTGTTTTTT
CDR3: CASKSSTNEKLFF

length: 13
V: TRBV30
D: .
J: TRBJ2-1
size: many
DNA: TGTGCCTGGAGTCCCGGACACACCAATGAGCAGTTCTTC
CDR3: CAWSPGHTNEQFF